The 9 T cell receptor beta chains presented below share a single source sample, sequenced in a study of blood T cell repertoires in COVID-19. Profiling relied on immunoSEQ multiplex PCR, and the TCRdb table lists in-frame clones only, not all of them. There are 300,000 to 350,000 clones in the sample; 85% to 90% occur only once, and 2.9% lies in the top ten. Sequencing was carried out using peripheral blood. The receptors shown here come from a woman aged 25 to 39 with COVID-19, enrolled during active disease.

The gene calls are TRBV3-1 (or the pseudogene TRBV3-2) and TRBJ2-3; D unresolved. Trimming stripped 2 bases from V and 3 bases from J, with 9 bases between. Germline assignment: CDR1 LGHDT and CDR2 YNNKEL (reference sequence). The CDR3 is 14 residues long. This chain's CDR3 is CASSQNPGTDTQYF. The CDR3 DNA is TGTGCCAGCAGCCAAAACCCCGGGACAGATACGCAGTATTTT.

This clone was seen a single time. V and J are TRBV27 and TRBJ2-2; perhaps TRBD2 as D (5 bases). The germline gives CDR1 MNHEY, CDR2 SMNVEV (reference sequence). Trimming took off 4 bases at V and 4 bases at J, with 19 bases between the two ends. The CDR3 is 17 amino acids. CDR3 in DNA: TGTGCCAGCAGTTCCCAGACTACCATAGGCCTCACCGGGGAGCTGTTTTTT. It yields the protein CASSSQTTIGLTGELFF.

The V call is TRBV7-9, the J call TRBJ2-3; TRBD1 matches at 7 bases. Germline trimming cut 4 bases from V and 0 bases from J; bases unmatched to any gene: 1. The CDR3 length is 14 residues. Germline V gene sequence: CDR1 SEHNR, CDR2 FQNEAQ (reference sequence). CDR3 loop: CASSSTGSTDTQYF. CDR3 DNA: TGTGCCAGCAGCTCGACAGGGAGCACAGATACGCAGTATTTT.

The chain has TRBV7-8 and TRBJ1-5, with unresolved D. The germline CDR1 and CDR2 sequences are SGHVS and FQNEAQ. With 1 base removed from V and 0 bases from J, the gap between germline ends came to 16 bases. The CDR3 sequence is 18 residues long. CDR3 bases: TGTGCCAGCAGCTTAGAGTCCGACCGGAGCAATAGCAATCAGCCCCAGCATTTT. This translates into CASSLESDRSNSNQPQHF.

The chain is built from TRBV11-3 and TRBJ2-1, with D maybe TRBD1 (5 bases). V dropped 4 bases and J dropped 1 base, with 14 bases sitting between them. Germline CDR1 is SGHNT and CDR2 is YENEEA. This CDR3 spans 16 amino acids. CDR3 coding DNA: TGTGCCAGCAGCTCAGAGGCAGGACATTCCTACAATGAGCAGTTCTTC. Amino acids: CASSSEAGHSYNEQFF.

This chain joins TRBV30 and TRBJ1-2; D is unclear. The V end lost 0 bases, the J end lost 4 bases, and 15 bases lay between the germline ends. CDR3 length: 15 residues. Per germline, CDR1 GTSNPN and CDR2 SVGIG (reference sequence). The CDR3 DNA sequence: TGTGCCTGGAGTGTAGGAGCTACCTACATCTATGGCTACACCTTC. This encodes CAWSVGATYIYGYTF.

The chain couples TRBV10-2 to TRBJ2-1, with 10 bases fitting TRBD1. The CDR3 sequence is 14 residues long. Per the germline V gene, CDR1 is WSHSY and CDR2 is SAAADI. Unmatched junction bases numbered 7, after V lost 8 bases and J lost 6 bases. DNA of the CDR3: TGCGCCAGCGTGGGGGACAGGGGAGTCAATGAGCAGTTCTTC. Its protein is CASVGDRGVNEQFF.

CDR3 amino acids: CASSSPGQGYEQYF. The CDR3 coding sequence is TGTGCCAGCAGTTCACCGGGACAGGGCTACGAGCAGTACTTC. V gene TRBV5-4 combines with J gene TRBJ2-7; 9 nucleotides line up with TRBD1. This CDR3 spans 14 amino acids. The germline gives CDR1 SGHNT, CDR2 YYREEE (reference sequence). After removal of 5 bases from V and 3 bases from J, the junction contained 6 bases not matched to a gene.

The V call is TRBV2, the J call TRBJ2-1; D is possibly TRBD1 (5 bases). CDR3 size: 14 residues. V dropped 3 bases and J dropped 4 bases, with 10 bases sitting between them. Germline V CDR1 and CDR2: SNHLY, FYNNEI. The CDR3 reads CASSETEKYNEQFF. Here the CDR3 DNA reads TGTGCCAGCAGTGAGACAGAGAAATACAATGAGCAGTTCTTC.